This T cell receptor (beta chain) was sequenced for a study of graft-versus-host responses after intestinal transplantation. Study at large: Every transplant recipient was induced with anti-thymocyte globulin, then maintained on tacrolimus and steroids for about 3 years.

V lost 2 bases to trimming and J lost 2 bases, with 13 bases between them. The CDR3 sequence is 15 residues long. The germline V gene encodes CDR1 MNHNS and CDR2 SASEGT. The assay was immunoSEQ multiplex PCR, and TCRdb's table has in-frame clones only and misses some. The table has roughly 50,000 clones, 75% to 95% seen once. About this clone: Its antigen remains unknown.

Study-level points and caveats: High graft-versus-host to host-versus-graft clonal ratios were found in allografts of patients who had graft-donor T cell macrochimerism. GvH clones detected in recipient marrow included some appearing first in ileum or blood.

The TCR comes from a human patient who received an intestinal transplant, so some T cells may come from the graft donor. The chain links TRBV6-1 to TRBJ2-7; the D gene is possibly TRBD1 (5 bases). This material consisted of PBMCs, taken 662 days after intestinal transplant. The CDR3 region has the DNA TGTGCCAGCAGTGAATTGTACAGGTTTGCCTACGAGCAGTACTTC. Translating it yields CASSELYRFAYEQYF.